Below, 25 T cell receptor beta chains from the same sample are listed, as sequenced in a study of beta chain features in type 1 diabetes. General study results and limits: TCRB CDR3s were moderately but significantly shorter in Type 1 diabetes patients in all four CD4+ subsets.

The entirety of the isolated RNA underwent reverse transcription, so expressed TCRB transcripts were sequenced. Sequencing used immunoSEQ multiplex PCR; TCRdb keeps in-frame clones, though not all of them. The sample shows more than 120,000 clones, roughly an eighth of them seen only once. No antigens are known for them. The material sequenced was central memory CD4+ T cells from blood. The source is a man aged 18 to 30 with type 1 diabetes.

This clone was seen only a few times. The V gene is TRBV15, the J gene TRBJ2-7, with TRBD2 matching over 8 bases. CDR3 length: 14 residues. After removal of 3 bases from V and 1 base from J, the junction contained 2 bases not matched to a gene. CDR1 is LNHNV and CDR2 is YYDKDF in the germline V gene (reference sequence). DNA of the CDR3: TGTGCCACCAGCAGCGGGGGGGCATCCTACGAGCAGTACTTC. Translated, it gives CATSSGGASYEQYF.

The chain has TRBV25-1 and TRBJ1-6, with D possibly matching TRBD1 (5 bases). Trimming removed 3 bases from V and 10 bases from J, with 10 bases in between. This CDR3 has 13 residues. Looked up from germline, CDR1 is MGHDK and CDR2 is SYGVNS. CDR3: CASSDRDRSPLHF. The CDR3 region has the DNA TGTGCCAGCAGTGACAGGGATCGCTCACCCCTCCACTTT.

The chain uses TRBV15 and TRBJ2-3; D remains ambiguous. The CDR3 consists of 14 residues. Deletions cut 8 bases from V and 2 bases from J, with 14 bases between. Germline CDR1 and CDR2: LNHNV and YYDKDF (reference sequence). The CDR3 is CATAEGFDTDTQYF. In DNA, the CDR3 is TGTGCCACCGCCGAAGGGTTCGACACAGATACGCAGTATTTT.

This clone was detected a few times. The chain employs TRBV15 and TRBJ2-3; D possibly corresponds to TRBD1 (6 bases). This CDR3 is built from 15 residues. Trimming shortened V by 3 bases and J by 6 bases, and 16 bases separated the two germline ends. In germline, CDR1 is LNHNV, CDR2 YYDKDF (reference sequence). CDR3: CATSSRDMAGDTQYF. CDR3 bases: TGTGCCACCAGCAGCCGGGACATGGCTGGGGATACGCAGTATTTT.

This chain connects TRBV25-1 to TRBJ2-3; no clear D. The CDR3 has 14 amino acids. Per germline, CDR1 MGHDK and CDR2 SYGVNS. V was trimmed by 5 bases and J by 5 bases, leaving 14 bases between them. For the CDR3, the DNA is TGTGCCAGCAGTCCACGGAACGCGCGAGATACGCAGTATTTT. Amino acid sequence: CASSPRNARDTQYF.

The CDR3 DNA follows: TGTGCCAGCAGTTTATCGATAGTCCTGGGGTCACCCCTCCACTTT. Its translation: CASSLSIVLGSPLHF. The chain couples TRBV27 to TRBJ1-6, with D unresolved. The CDR3 totals 15 residues. The germline V gene has CDR1 MNHEY and CDR2 SMNVEV (reference sequence). The V gene lost 0 bases and the J gene lost 10 bases, with 13 bases spanning the gap.

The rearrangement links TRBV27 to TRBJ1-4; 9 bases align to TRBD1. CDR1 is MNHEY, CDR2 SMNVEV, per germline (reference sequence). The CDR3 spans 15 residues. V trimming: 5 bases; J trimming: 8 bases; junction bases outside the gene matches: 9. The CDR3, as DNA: TGTGCCAGCAGTACTTCCGGGACAGGGTGGGAAAAACTGTTTTTT. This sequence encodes CASSTSGTGWEKLFF.

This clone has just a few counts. The CDR3 region has the DNA TGTGCCAGCAGTGTCAACCTAGAGACCCAGTACTTC. Amino acids: CASSVNLETQYF. The V call is TRBV6-1, the J call TRBJ2-5; D gene unclear. Between the trimmed V and J ends, which lost 4 bases and 4 bases, there was a span of 7 bases. Per the germline V gene, CDR1 is MNHNS and CDR2 is SASEGT. CDR3 length: 12 amino acids.

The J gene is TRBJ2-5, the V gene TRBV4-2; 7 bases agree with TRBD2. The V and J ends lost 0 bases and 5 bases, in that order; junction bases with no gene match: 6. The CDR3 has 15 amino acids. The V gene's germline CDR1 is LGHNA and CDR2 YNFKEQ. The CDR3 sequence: CASSQDPVSGETQYF. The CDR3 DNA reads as TGTGCCAGCAGCCAAGATCCGGTTAGCGGGGAGACCCAGTACTTC.

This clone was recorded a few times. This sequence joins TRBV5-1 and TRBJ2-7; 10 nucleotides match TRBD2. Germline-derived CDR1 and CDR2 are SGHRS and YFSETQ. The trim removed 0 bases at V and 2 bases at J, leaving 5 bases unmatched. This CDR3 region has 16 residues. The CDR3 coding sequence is TGCGCCAGCAGCTTGGGGCTAGCGGGGGAAGCCTACGAGCAGTACTTC. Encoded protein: CASSLGLAGEAYEQYF.

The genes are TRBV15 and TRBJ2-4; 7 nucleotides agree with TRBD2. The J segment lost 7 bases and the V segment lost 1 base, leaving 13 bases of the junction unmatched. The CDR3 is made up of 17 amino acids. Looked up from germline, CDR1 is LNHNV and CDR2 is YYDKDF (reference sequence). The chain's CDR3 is CATSRAGLVVGGNIQYF. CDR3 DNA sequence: TGTGCCACCAGCAGAGCCGGACTAGTAGTCGGCGGCAACATTCAGTACTTC.

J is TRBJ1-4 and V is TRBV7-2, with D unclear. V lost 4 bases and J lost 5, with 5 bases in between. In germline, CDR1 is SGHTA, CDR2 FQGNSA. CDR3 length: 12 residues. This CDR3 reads CASSSSNEKLFF. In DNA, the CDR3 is TGTGCCAGCAGCTCGTCGAATGAAAAACTGTTTTTT. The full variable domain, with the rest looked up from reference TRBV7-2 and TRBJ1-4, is GAGVSQSPSNKVTEKGKDVELRCDPISGHTALYWYRQSLGQGLEFLIYFQGNSAPDKSGLPSDRFSAERTGGSVSTLTIQRTQQEDSAVYLCASSSSNEKLFFGSGTQLSVL.

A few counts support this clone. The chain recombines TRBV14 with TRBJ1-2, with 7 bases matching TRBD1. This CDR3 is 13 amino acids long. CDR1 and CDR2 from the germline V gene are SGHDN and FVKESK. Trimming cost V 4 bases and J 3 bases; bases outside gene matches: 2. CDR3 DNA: TGTGCCAGCAGCCCAGGACAGGACTATGGCTACACCTTC. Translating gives CASSPGQDYGYTF.

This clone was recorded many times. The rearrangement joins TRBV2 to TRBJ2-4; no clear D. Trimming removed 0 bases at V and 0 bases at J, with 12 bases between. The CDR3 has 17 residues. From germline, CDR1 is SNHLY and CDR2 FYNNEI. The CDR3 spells CASSEALRVLAKNIQYF. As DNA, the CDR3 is TGTGCCAGCAGTGAAGCGCTAAGGGTTCTAGCCAAAAACATTCAGTACTTC. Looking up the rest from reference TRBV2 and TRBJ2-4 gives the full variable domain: EPEVTQTPSHQVTQMGQEVILRCVPISNHLYFYWYRQILGQKVEFLVSFYNNEISEKSEIFDDQFSVERPDGSNFTLKIRSTKLEDSAMYFCASSEALRVLAKNIQYFGAGTRLSVL.

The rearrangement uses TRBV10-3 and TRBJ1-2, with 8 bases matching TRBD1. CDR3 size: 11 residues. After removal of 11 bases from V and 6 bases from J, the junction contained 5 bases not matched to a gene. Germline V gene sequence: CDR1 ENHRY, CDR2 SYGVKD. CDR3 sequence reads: CAGGQGDGYTF. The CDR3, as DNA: TGTGCCGGAGGACAGGGCGATGGCTACACCTTC.

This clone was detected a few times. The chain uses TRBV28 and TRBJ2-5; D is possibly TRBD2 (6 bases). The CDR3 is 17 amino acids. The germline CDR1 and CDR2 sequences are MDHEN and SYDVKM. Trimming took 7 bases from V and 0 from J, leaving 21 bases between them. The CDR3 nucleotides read TGTGCCAGCACTCTTACGGGGGTGAGGGCGGACCAAGAGACCCAGTACTTC. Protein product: CASTLTGVRADQETQYF.

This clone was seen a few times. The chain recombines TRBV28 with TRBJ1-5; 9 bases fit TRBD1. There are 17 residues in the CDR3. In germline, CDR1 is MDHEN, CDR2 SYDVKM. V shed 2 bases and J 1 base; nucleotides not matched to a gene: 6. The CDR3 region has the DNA TGTGCCAGCAGTTTAACAGGGGGCTTAGTGAGCAATCAGCCCCAGCATTTT. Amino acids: CASSLTGGLVSNQPQHF.

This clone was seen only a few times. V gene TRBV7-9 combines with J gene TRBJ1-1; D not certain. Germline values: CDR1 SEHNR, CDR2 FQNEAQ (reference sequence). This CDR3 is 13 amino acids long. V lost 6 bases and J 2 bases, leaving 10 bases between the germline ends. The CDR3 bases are TGTGCCAGCAGTTCCGGGCCTAACACTGAAGCTTTCTTT. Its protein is CASSSGPNTEAFF.

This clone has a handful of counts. The CDR3 loop reads CASSVGTGEYGYTF. The CDR3 bases are TGTGCCAGCAGTGTTGGGACAGGGGAATATGGCTACACCTTC. The rearrangement joins TRBV25-1 to TRBJ1-2, with 10 bases that match TRBD1. V trimming: 4 bases; J trimming: 5 bases; junction bases outside the gene matches: 4. The CDR3 has 14 residues. Germline-derived CDR1 and CDR2 are MGHDK and SYGVNS.

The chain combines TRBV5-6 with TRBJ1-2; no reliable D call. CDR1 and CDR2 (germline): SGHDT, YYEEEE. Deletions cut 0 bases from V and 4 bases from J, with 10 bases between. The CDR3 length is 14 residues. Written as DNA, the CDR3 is TGTGCCAGCAGCTTGGCCCAGCCAGTCTATGGCTACACCTTC. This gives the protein CASSLAQPVYGYTF.

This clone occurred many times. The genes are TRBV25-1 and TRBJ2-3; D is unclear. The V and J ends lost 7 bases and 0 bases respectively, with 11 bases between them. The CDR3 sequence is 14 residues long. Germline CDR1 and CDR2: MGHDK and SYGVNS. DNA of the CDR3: TGTGCCAGCACACCCTACTTGAGCACAGATACGCAGTATTTT. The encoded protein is CASTPYLSTDTQYF.

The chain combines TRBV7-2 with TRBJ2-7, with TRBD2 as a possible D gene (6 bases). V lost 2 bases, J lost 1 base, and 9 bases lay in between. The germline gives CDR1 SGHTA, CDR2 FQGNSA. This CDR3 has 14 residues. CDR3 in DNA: TGTGCCAGCAGCTTATGGGAGGAGTCCTACGAGCAGTACTTC. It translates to CASSLWEESYEQYF. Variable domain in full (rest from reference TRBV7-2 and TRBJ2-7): GAGVSQSPSNKVTEKGKDVELRCDPISGHTALYWYRQSLGQGLEFLIYFQGNSAPDKSGLPSDRFSAERTGGSVSTLTIQRTQQEDSAVYLCASSLWEESYEQYFGPGTRLTVT.

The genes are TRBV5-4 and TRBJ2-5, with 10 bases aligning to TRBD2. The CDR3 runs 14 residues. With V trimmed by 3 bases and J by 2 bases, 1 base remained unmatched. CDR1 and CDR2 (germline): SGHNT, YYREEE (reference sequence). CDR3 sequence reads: CASSSGLAQETQYF. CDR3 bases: TGTGCCAGCAGCTCGGGACTAGCGCAAGAGACCCAGTACTTC.

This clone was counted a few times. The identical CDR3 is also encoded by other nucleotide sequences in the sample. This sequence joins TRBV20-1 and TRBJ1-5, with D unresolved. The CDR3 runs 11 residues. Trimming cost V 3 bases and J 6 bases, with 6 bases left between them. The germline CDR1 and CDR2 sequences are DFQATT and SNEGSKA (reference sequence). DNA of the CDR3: TGCAGTGCTAGCGGCGGTCAGCCCCAGCATTTT. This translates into CSASGGQPQHF.

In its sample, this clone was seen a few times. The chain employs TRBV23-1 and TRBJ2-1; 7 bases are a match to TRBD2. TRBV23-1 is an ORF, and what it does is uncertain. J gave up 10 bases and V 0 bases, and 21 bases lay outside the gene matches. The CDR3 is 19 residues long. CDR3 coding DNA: TGCGCCAGCAGTCAATCGGCTAAGATTTGGCGGGGGTGGTTTCCGGAGCAGTTCTTC. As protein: CASSQSAKIWRGWFPEQFF.